The clone carrying this TCR beta chain was detected ten times or more. This specimen belongs to a study of neurological immune-mediated disorders. V was cut by 2 bases and J by 2 bases, with 10 bases left in between. Germline loops: CDR1 MNHEY, CDR2 SMNVEV (reference sequence). The CDR3 covers 15 residues. TCRdb re-called the 5' RACE reads with MiXCR, one entry per CDR3 protein. The sample gives 30,000 to 35,000 distinct CDR3 sequences, around 4% of which show up once; roughly 23% is in the top ten. The receptor was isolated from a woman between 40 and 50 years old in good health. Specimen: CD4+ T cells from blood. This chain joins TRBV27 and TRBJ1-3, with unresolved D. In DNA, the CDR3 is TGTGCCAGCAGTTTAACCGGCATGACTGGAAACACCATATATTTT. Amino acids: CASSLTGMTGNTIYF.